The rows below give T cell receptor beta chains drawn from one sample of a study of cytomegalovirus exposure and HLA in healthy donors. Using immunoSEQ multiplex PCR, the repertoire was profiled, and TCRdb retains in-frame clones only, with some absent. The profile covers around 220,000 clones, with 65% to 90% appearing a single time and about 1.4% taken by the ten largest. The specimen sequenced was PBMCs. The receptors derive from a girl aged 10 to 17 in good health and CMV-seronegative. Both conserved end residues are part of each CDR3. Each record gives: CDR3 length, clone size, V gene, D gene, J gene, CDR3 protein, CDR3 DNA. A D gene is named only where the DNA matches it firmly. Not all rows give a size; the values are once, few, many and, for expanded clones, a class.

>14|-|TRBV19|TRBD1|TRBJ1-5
CASSALQGNQPQHF
TGTGCCAGTAGTGCCCTACAGGGGAATCAGCCCCAGCATTTT
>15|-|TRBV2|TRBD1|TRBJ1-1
CASSERQGVNTEAFF
TGTGCCAGCAGTGAAAGACAGGGAGTGAACACTGAAGCTTTCTTT
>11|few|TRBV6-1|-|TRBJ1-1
CASSRGGEAFF
TGTGCCAGCAGCCGGGGGGGAGAAGCTTTCTTT
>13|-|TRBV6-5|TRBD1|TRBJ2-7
CASRTGGSYEQYF
TGTGCCAGCAGGACAGGGGGCTCCTACGAGCAGTACTTC
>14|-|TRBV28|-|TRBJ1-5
CASTQDTHNQPQHF
TGTGCCAGCACCCAGGACACCCACAATCAGCCCCAGCATTTT
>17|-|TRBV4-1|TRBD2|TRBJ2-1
CASSQDLGLAAYNEQFF
TGCGCCAGCAGCCAAGATCTAGGCCTAGCGGCCTACAATGAGCAGTTCTTC
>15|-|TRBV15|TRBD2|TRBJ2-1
CATRASGTKYNEQFF
TGTGCCACCAGGGCTAGCGGGACGAAATACAATGAGCAGTTCTTC
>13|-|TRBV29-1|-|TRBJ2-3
CSVVTPVSHTQYF
TGCAGCGTGGTGACTCCAGTCTCCCATACGCAGTATTTT
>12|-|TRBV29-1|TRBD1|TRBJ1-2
CSVTDRDHGYTF
TGCAGCGTTACGGACAGGGACCATGGCTACACCTTC
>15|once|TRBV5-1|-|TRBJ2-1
CASSLVLESYNEQFF
TGCGCCAGCAGCTTGGTTCTAGAATCCTACAATGAGCAGTTCTTC
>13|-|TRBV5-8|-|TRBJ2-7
CATLWRGLHEQYF
TGTGCCACCCTATGGAGGGGCCTCCACGAGCAGTACTTC
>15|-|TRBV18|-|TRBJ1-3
CASSRLQYSGNTIYF
TGTGCCAGCTCACGTCTACAGTACTCTGGAAACACCATATATTTT
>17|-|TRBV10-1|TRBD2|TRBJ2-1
CASSPGLAGVGYNEQFF
TGCGCCAGCAGTCCAGGACTAGCGGGAGTGGGGTACAATGAGCAGTTCTTC
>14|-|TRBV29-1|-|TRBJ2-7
CKPTGSVISYEQYF
TGCAAACCAACGGGGAGCGTGATCTCCTACGAGCAGTACTTC
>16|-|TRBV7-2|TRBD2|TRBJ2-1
CASSLWGGSSYNEQFF
TGTGCCAGCAGCCTCTGGGGGGGTAGCTCCTACAATGAGCAGTTCTTC
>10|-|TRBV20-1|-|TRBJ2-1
CSVRREEQFF
TGCAGTGTCAGGAGGGAGGAGCAGTTCTTC
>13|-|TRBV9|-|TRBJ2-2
CASSAGPTGELFF
TGTGCCAGCAGCGCCGGTCCCACCGGGGAGCTGTTTTTT
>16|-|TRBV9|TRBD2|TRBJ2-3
CASSVVSSGSSDTQYF
TGTGCCAGCAGCGTAGTGTCTAGCGGGAGTTCAGATACGCAGTATTTT
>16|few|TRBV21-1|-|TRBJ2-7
CASSIRRDRNYYEQYF
TGTGCCAGCAGCATTCGTAGGGACAGAAATTACTACGAGCAGTACTTC
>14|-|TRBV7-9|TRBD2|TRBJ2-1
CASSLGIRGTRWFF
TGTGCCAGCAGCTTGGGGATTCGGGGGACTAGGTGGTTCTTC
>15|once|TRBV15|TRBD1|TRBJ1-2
CATSRVRGQDYGYTF
TGTGCCACCAGCAGAGTGAGGGGGCAGGACTATGGCTACACCTTC
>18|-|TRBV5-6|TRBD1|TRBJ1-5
CASSFYRDRGFQHQPQHF
TGTGCCAGCAGCTTTTACCGGGACAGGGGTTTCCAGCATCAGCCCCAGCATTTT
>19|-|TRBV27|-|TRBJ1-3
CASSFGVMGWTVSGNTIYF
TGTGCCAGCAGTTTCGGGGTAATGGGCTGGACGGTTTCTGGAAACACCATATATTTT
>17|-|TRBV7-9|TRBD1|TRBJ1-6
CSSSFRWSGQGNSPLHF
TGTTCCAGCAGCTTTCGGTGGTCGGGACAGGGGAATTCACCCCTCCACTTT
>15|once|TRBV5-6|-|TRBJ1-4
CASSLADTANEKLFF
TGTGCCAGCAGCTTAGCAGACACAGCTAATGAAAAACTGTTTTTT
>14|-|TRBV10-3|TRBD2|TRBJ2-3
CAISPGGLTDTQYF
TGTGCCATCAGCCCGGGGGGACTCACAGATACGCAGTATTTT
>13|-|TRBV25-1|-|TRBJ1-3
CATQTGTGNTIYF
TGTGCCACCCAAACAGGGACTGGAAACACCATATATTTT
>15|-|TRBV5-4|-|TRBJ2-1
CASSLGSSPYNEQFF
TGTGCCAGCAGCTTGGGTAGCTCCCCCTACAATGAGCAGTTCTTC
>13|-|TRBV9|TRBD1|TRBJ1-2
CASSEAGGYGYTF
TGTGCCAGCAGCGAGGCAGGGGGCTATGGCTACACCTTC
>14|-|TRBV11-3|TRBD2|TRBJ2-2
CASSPTSGNAELFF
TGTGCCAGCAGCCCTACTAGCGGGAACGCAGAGCTGTTTTTT
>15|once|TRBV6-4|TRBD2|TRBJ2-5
CASSEKAGGQETQYF
TGTGCCAGCAGTGAAAAAGCGGGAGGGCAAGAGACCCAGTACTTC
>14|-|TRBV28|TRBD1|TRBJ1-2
CASSLTGPTIGYTF
TGTGCCAGCAGTTTGACAGGGCCGACTATTGGCTACACCTTC
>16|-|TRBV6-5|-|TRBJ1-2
CASSYFGQWGHYGYTF
TGTGCCAGCAGTTACTTCGGACAGTGGGGACACTATGGCTACACCTTC
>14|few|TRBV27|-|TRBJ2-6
CATTPSSGANVLTF
TGTGCCACCACTCCGAGCTCTGGGGCCAACGTCCTGACTTTC
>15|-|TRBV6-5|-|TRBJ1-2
CASSTRGAHPSGYTF
TGTGCCAGCAGTACCCGGGGGGCCCACCCGAGTGGCTACACCTTC
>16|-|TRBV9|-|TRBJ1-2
CASSVYRVVSLDGYTF
TGTGCCAGCAGCGTTTATCGGGTAGTCTCCCTAGATGGCTACACCTTC
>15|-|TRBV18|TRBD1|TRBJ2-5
CASSRFRGREETQYF
TGTGCCAGCTCACGATTCAGGGGGAGAGAAGAGACCCAGTACTTC